This T cell receptor beta chain was captured by sequencing in a study of OX40 agonist ivuxolimab in advanced cancers. Notes on the research overall: Ivuxolimab, which targeted the costimulatory receptor OX40 (CD134), was an agonistic, fully human IgG2 monoclonal antibody. Peripheral TCRbeta sequencing was intended to test whether TCR sequence diversity was altered and clonal T-cell expansion was caused by ivuxolimab. Prior anti-PD-1, anti-PD-L1 or anti-CTLA-4 therapy was permitted, and checkpoint inhibitors had been received by roughly 40% of dose-escalation patients. Of the roughly 52 dose-escalation patients, hepatocellular carcinoma was present in 19, melanoma in approximately 15, renal cell carcinoma in 9 and head and neck cancer in 9. In the dose-escalation cohort, around four fifths of patients were male, and the mean age was around 60 years, with a range of about 23 to 85. Intravenous ivuxolimab was administered to patients every 2 weeks at six dose levels: 0.01, 0.1, 0.3, 1.5, 3 and 10 mg/kg. The paper covers the monotherapy dose-escalation part of the phase I ivuxolimab trial, which included N ≈ 52 patients. Three dose-escalation patients achieved partial responses, one with hepatocellular carcinoma and two with cutaneous melanoma. Findings and caveats that apply to the study as a whole: In the 0.1-3.0 mg/kg groups, partial responders were among the patients with the lowest normalized peripheral clonal expansion, particularly in CD8+ T cells. At doses of 0.1 to 3.0 mg/kg, clonal expansion of both CD4+ and CD8+ blood T cells was observed from baseline to week 6. Which antigens the clonally expanded peripheral T cells were specific for was not determined. Low levels of normalized T-cell clonal expansion were also seen in some patients who did not respond. After ivuxolimab, more expanded clones were found on average in CD8+ T cells than in CD4+ T cells.

Patients with autoimmune disease history or receiving systemic immunosuppression were excluded from the trial. Peripheral blood for TCR sequencing was drawn from every dose cohort at baseline, at cycle 4 day 1 and at cycle 7 day 1. Samples came from an open-label, multicenter, first-in-human phase I dose-escalation trial of ivuxolimab. Adults with locally advanced or metastatic melanoma, renal cell carcinoma, hepatocellular carcinoma or head and neck squamous cell carcinoma were enrolled in the trial. Before TCR sequencing, CD4+ T cells and CD8+ T cells were sorted from peripheral blood as separate populations. The CDR3 has 16 amino acids, counting the end cysteine and phenylalanine. CDR3 DNA only is kept here, 48 bases in frame from base 1. As encoded in the germline V gene, CDR1 is MDHEN while CDR2 is SYDVKM. V is cut back by 2 bases and J by 2 bases, with 2 bases in the junction unmatched. With regard to this clone: What antigen it recognizes has not been identified. Base quality data are lacking; no much larger clone is found one base away.

Genomic DNA was extracted from sorted cells for sequencing of the TCRbeta CDR3 region. TCRbeta CDR3 regions were sequenced using the immunoSEQ Assay. TCRdb limited this immuneACCESS table to in-frame rearrangements with V and J called. A share of clones is missing; checked studies link under half to unresolved V genes, and the rest is unexplained. The sample records tens of thousands of clones, around 90% of which are singletons. About 1.8% of the sample is held by the ten biggest clonotypes. The sequence joins TRBV28 to TRBJ2-6; the junction holds 8 bases that match TRBD1. Source: CD4+ or CD8+ T cells sorted from blood, taken in a trial of the OX40 agonist ivuxolimab. This receptor was taken from an adult with an advanced solid tumor such as melanoma, head and neck, liver or kidney cancer. The CDR3 region: CASSLHRGTGANVLTF. The sequenced DNA: TGTGCCAGCAGTTTACACAGGGGGACTGGGGCCAACGTCCTGACTTTC.